The 14 T cell receptor beta chains below come from one sample, sequenced in a study of control samples from healthy donors and cancer patients. The repertoire was sequenced with immunoSEQ multiplex PCR; TCRdb's copy has only in-frame clones and lacks some. The repertoire holds about 180,000 clones, with around 91% as singletons. The sample taken for sequencing was blood. The receptors shown here come from a woman between 50 and 59 years old in good health.

This clone was seen a handful of times. This CDR3 is CASSNQVYGYTF. The CDR3 nucleotides read TGTGCCAGTAGTAATCAAGTTTATGGCTACACCTTC. The rearrangement joins TRBV19 to TRBJ1-2; D is unresolved. The germline V gene has CDR1 LNHDA and CDR2 SQIVND (reference sequence). The CDR3 covers 12 residues. Trimming pared 4 bases from V and 5 bases from J, leaving 8 bases between.

This CDR3 reads CASSLGPGRAFF. The CDR3 region has the DNA TGTGCCAGCAGTTTAGGTCCGGGGCGAGCTTTCTTT. The rearrangement links TRBV12-3 or TRBV12-4 to TRBJ1-1; tentatively, D is TRBD1 (5 bases). The CDR3 runs to 12 residues. The V end was cut by 1 base, the J end by 10 bases, with 10 bases between.

The chain uses TRBV9 and TRBJ2-5, with D possibly TRBD1 on 6 matching bases. Trimming took off 4 bases at V and 2 bases at J, with 15 bases between the two ends. The length of the CDR3 is 15 residues. From germline, CDR1 is SGDLS and CDR2 YYNGEE. Here the CDR3 reads CASSQTTGPQETQYF. The CDR3 DNA reads TGTGCCAGCAGCCAAACGACAGGCCCTCAAGAGACCCAGTACTTC.

The chain has TRBV14 and TRBJ1-2; tentatively, D is TRBD1 (6 bases). The CDR3 is made up of 13 amino acids. CDR1 SGHDN and CDR2 FVKESK come from the germline V gene. V lost 3 bases, J lost 6 bases, and 11 bases lay in between. Here the CDR3 reads CASSQGTTDGYTF. Written as DNA, the CDR3 is TGTGCCAGCAGCCAGGGGACAACGGATGGCTACACCTTC.

The rearrangement joins TRBV9 to TRBJ1-1; D gene ambiguous. This CDR3 spans 12 amino acids. Trimming took off 4 bases at V and 6 bases at J, with 10 bases between the two ends. Germline CDR1 reads SGDLS; CDR2 reads YYNGEE. In DNA form, the CDR3 reads TGTGCCAGCAGCCCTCAAATGGCTGAAGCTTTCTTT. Translated: CASSPQMAEAFF.

The rearrangement links TRBV28 to TRBJ2-2; 8 bases map to TRBD2. The CDR3 sequence is 15 residues long. V shed 5 bases, J shed 3 bases, and the junction held 5 bases outside the gene matches. Germline loops: CDR1 MDHEN, CDR2 SYDVKM. The chain's CDR3 is CASSPSGRDTGELFF. DNA for the CDR3: TGTGCCAGCAGTCCCAGCGGGAGAGACACCGGGGAGCTGTTTTTT.

This CDR3 reads CASSFDRGPPNQPQHF. Written as DNA, the CDR3 is TGTGCCAGTAGCTTTGACAGGGGCCCCCCCAATCAGCCCCAGCATTTT. This chain joins TRBV19 and TRBJ1-5; 8 bases agree with TRBD1. CDR3 size: 16 residues. J lost 3 bases, V lost 6 bases, and 10 bases had no gene match. The V gene's germline CDR1 is LNHDA and CDR2 SQIVND (reference sequence).

The rearrangement joins TRBV5-8 to TRBJ2-5, with 11 bases aligning to TRBD1. CDR1 is SGHTS, CDR2 YDEGEE, per germline. The V segment lost 9 bases and the J segment 4 bases; nucleotides outside the gene matches: 8. The CDR3 loop spans 14 amino acids. The CDR3 protein is CATIEGQGGETQYF. The CDR3 bases are TGTGCCACCATAGAGGGACAGGGGGGAGAGACCCAGTACTTC.

The chain uses TRBV9 and TRBJ1-4; 7 nucleotides align to TRBD1. The CDR3 totals 15 residues. Trimming removed 3 bases from V and 8 bases from J; junction bases left unmatched: 10. Per the germline V gene, CDR1 is SGDLS and CDR2 is YYNGEE. CDR3 protein: CASSGLTGDNEKLFF. In nucleotides, the CDR3 is TGTGCCAGCAGCGGCCTAACAGGGGATAACGAAAAACTGTTTTTT.

This clone was detected once. V gene TRBV12-5 combines with J gene TRBJ2-1, with 9 bases lining up with TRBD2. The germline gives CDR1 LGHNT, CDR2 FRNRAP. The CDR3 extends over 15 amino acids. Trimming at V came to 6 bases and at J to 4 bases, leaving 7 bases not matched to a gene. CDR3 nucleotides: TGTGCTAGTGGCCCCCCTAGCGGGGTTTACAATGAGCAGTTCTTC. As protein: CASGPPSGVYNEQFF.

The chain couples TRBV6-1 to TRBJ2-1, with 14 bases identical to TRBD2. The CDR3 has 19 amino acids. J lost 6 bases, V lost 3 bases, and 13 bases had no gene match. Germline V gene data show CDR1 as MNHNS and CDR2 as SASEGT. CDR3 amino acids: CASSDRLAGGPRSPNEQFF. The CDR3 nucleotides are TGTGCCAGCAGTGACCGACTAGCGGGAGGGCCAAGATCGCCCAATGAGCAGTTCTTC.

The chain carries TRBV5-1 and TRBJ2-3, with TRBD2 matching 13 bases. The germline V gene has CDR1 SGHRS and CDR2 YFSETQ. The CDR3 has 17 residues. The ends lost 0 bases at V and 2 bases at J; junction bases unmatched: 3. CDR3 nucleotide sequence: TGCGCCAGCAGCTTGGGACTAGCGGGGGGAAACACAGATACGCAGTATTTT. Protein: CASSLGLAGGNTDTQYF.

The chain recombines TRBV28 with TRBJ1-2; possible D gene TRBD1, 6 bases. V was clipped by 5 bases and J by 4 bases, with 11 bases between them. Germline-derived CDR1 and CDR2 are MDHEN and SYDVKM. The CDR3 consists of 13 residues. This CDR3 reads CASSDRLGYGYTF. Written as DNA, the CDR3 is TGTGCCAGCAGTGACAGGCTGGGCTATGGCTACACCTTC.

There are a few counts of this clone. This chain links TRBV6-5 with TRBJ2-7, with 8 positions matching TRBD1. J lost 3 bases, V lost 8 bases, and 6 bases had no gene match. The CDR3 sequence is 13 residues long. The germline V gene has CDR1 MNHEY and CDR2 SVGAGI. In nucleotides, the CDR3 is TGTGCCAGCCTTGCAGGGGGCGGCTACGAGCAGTACTTC. Translating gives CASLAGGGYEQYF.